This T cell receptor (beta chain) is drawn from a study of blood T cell repertoires in COVID-19. The overall study: Sites across the United States, Italy and Spain contributed samples from acute and convalescent COVID-19. T cells, B-cell-depleted T cells, or PBMCs supplied cDNA or gDNA.

Original processing notes: Reference gene primers were amplified, and this amplification served to estimate nucleated cell counts. The table came from immunoSEQ multiplex PCR; TCRdb's copy has only in-frame clones and leaves some out. V and J calls plus clone size are reproduced from that table; the DNA served to infer D and trimming. The sample lists just under 150,000 clones; roughly 82% were seen once. Looked up from germline, CDR1 is KGHSH and CDR2 is LQKENI. The V end was cut by 3 bases, the J end by 8 bases, with 14 bases between. The CDR3 has 15 amino acids. The sequenced material came from peripheral blood. The chain recombines TRBV18 with TRBJ1-6; D is ambiguous. The clonotype comes from a human donor in a cohort sampled during active COVID-19. CDR3 nucleotide sequence: TGTGCCAGCTCACCCCTCGCCCCCGGGGATTCACCCCTCCACTTT. Translation gives CASSPLAPGDSPLHF.